The 17 T cell receptor beta chains in this list originate from one sample, sequenced in a study of T cells after posttransplantation cyclophosphamide. Clones were read by immunoSEQ multiplex PCR, and TCRdb kept only the in-frame ones, dropping some. Of 42,000 or so clones in the sample, 90% were seen once. A marrow graft followed busulfan-fludarabine conditioning, with cyclophosphamide on days +3 and +4. Material: PBMCs, obtained around 63 days after allogeneic stem cell transplant with posttransplant cyclophosphamide. The receptors were gathered from a male patient between 60 and 69 years old who received an allogeneic stem cell transplant from a related donor and was CMV-positive. Part of the T cell pool may stem from the graft donor.

The chain combines TRBV27 with TRBJ1-2; D might be TRBD1 (5 bases). The CDR3 totals 15 residues. Per the germline V gene, CDR1 is MNHEY and CDR2 is SMNVEV (reference sequence). V lost 7 bases, J lost 2 bases, and 17 bases lay in between. The chain's CDR3 is CASKWLAGPNYGYTF. The CDR3, as DNA: TGTGCCAGCAAGTGGCTGGCGGGGCCCAACTATGGCTACACCTTC.

The genes are TRBV19 and TRBJ2-1; TRBD1 aligns across 8 bases. The CDR3 spans 16 residues. The V and J ends lost 4 bases and 6 bases, in that order; junction bases with no gene match: 11. Per the germline V gene, CDR1 is LNHDA and CDR2 is SQIVND (reference sequence). CDR3 sequence reads: CASSRGQAFYLNEQFF. CDR3 coding DNA: TGTGCCAGTAGTAGGGGACAGGCGTTTTATCTCAATGAGCAGTTCTTC.

This chain links TRBV4-1 with TRBJ2-5; 13 bases agree with TRBD2. The germline V gene encodes CDR1 MGHRA and CDR2 YSYEKL. Losses at the gene ends were 3 bases for V and 2 bases for J; bases not matched to a gene: 6. This CDR3 is 17 amino acids long. The CDR3 region is CASSQFTGLAGQETQYF. The CDR3 DNA follows: TGCGCCAGCAGCCAGTTCACGGGACTAGCGGGGCAAGAGACCCAGTACTTC.

The chain carries TRBV9 and TRBJ1-1; 9 bases are a match to TRBD1. The junction had 6 bases not matched to a gene; V was cut back by 2 bases and J by 4 bases. CDR1 SGDLS and CDR2 YYNGEE come from the germline V gene. This CDR3 comprises 15 residues. The CDR3 DNA reads as TGTGCCAGCAGCGTTACAACAGGGGGCTTCACTGAAGCTTTCTTT. Residues: CASSVTTGGFTEAFF.

This clone was counted between two and nine times. This rearrangement joins TRBV6-5 to TRBJ2-7; 8 bases line up with TRBD2. This CDR3 has 14 amino acids. Germline lookup yields CDR1 MNHEY and CDR2 SVGAGI. Unmatched junction bases numbered 10, after V lost 2 bases and J lost 10 bases. The CDR3 spells CASSYGSGSTSQYF. The DNA for the CDR3 is TGTGCCAGCAGTTACGGAAGCGGGAGTACGTCCCAGTACTTC.

V usage is TRBV6-1 and J usage is TRBJ2-1; a possible D gene is TRBD2 (6 bases). V lost 10 bases and J 2 bases, leaving 15 bases between the germline ends. There are 14 residues in the CDR3. Germline V gives CDR1 MNHNS, CDR2 SASEGT. The CDR3 DNA reads TGTGCCATCGCTGTGGCGGGGACCTACAATGAGCAGTTCTTC. This encodes CAIAVAGTYNEQFF.

This chain joins TRBV19 and TRBJ2-1, with 7 bases identical to TRBD2. V shed 7 bases, J shed 8 bases, and the junction held 11 bases outside the gene matches. The V gene's germline CDR1 is LNHDA and CDR2 SQIVND (reference sequence). This CDR3 has 14 residues. This CDR3 is CASMMGGGRDEQFF. CDR3 nucleotides: TGTGCCAGTATGATGGGCGGGGGTAGGGATGAGCAGTTCTTC.

This clone appeared a few times. The J gene is TRBJ2-7, the V gene TRBV5-8, with D hard to call. CDR1 SGHTS and CDR2 YDEGEE come from the germline V gene. With 5 bases removed from V and 3 bases from J, the gap between germline ends came to 18 bases. CDR3 length: 15 residues. The chain's CDR3 is CASSLSRLFFYEQYF. CDR3 bases: TGTGCCAGCAGTCTTTCTCGTCTATTCTTCTACGAGCAGTACTTC.

The rearrangement joins TRBV2 to TRBJ2-7; D might be TRBD1 (5 bases). CDR1 and CDR2 (germline): SNHLY, FYNNEI. V was clipped by 3 bases and J by 2 bases, with 11 bases between them. The CDR3 runs 14 residues. The CDR3 spells CASSDHTGAYEQYF. The DNA for the CDR3 is TGTGCCAGCAGTGACCATACAGGAGCCTACGAGCAGTACTTC.

The chain has TRBV12-5 and TRBJ2-1, with D hard to call. Trimming pared 6 bases from V and 4 bases from J, leaving 13 bases between. The CDR3 runs 14 residues. CDR1 and CDR2 (germline): LGHNT, FRNRAP. Written as DNA, the CDR3 is TGTGCTAGTGGACACATCCCCAATTACAATGAGCAGTTCTTC. Translating gives CASGHIPNYNEQFF.

This clone was seen a single time. The CDR3 region has the DNA TGTGCCAGCAGCTTCCAGTGGGGACAGGGGATCGGCTACACCTTC. This translates into CASSFQWGQGIGYTF. The genes are TRBV7-8 and TRBJ1-2; 10 bases map to TRBD1. Germline CDR1 is SGHVS and CDR2 is FQNEAQ. The V and J ends lost 3 bases and 8 bases, in that order; junction bases with no gene match: 9. The CDR3 has 15 residues. Full variable domain (outside the CDR3, taken from reference TRBV7-8 and TRBJ1-2): GAGVSQSPRYKVAKRGQDVALRCDPISGHVSLFWYQQALGQGPEFLTYFQNEAQLDKSGLPSDRFFAERPEGSVSTLKIQRTQQEDSAVYLCASSFQWGQGIGYTFGSGTRLTVV.

The chain carries TRBV19 and TRBJ1-2; possible D gene TRBD1, 6 bases. Trimming pared 7 bases from V and 7 bases from J, leaving 13 bases between. Germline V gene data show CDR1 as LNHDA and CDR2 as SQIVND (reference sequence). CDR3 length equals 12 residues. CDR3 DNA sequence: TGTGCCAGTAATCACAGGGTAGTTGGCTACACCTTC. Protein product: CASNHRVVGYTF.

A remark on this clone: One end of the junction is discordant with germline, which a read error may explain. Other nucleotide sequences from this sample produce the same CDR3. V usage is TRBV6-1 and J usage is TRBJ2-7; no clear D gene. The CDR3 has 13 residues. Germline CDR1 and CDR2: MNHNS and SASEGT. Written as DNA, the CDR3 is TGCGCCAGCAGTCCCGACACGTACTACGAGCAGTACTTC. Protein sequence: CASSPDTYYEQYF.

The chain recombines TRBV7-9 with TRBJ2-5, with 9 bases that match TRBD2. Germline V lookup: CDR1 SEHNR, CDR2 FQNEAQ (reference sequence). V gave up 3 bases and J gave up 10 bases; unmatched junction bases: 9. There are 14 residues in the CDR3. CDR3 coding DNA: TGTGCCAGCAGCTTTCCCTTATTAGCGGGGGACCAGTACTTC. Its protein is CASSFPLLAGDQYF.

The chain links TRBV7-9 to TRBJ2-5, with D perhaps TRBD1 (5 bases). CDR3 size: 14 residues. The germline V gene has CDR1 SEHNR and CDR2 FQNEAQ (reference sequence). Trimming took 6 bases from V and 3 from J, leaving 14 bases between them. This CDR3 is CASSRGLGKETQYF. The CDR3 DNA follows: TGTGCCAGCAGTAGGGGTTTGGGTAAAGAGACCCAGTACTTC.

The chain employs TRBV19 and TRBJ2-7; tentatively, D is TRBD1 (5 bases). V was shortened by 1 base and J by 0 bases, with 10 bases between the two germline ends. CDR1 is LNHDA, CDR2 SQIVND, per germline (reference sequence). The CDR3 is 15 amino acids. CDR3 bases: TGTGCCAGTAGTATAGTAGGAGACAGCTCCTACGAGCAGTACTTC. This translates into CASSIVGDSSYEQYF.

V usage is TRBV14 and J usage is TRBJ1-1, with D possibly TRBD1 on 6 matching bases. Germline assignment: CDR1 SGHDN and CDR2 FVKESK. The CDR3 runs 17 residues. V lost 4 bases, J lost 0 bases, and 18 bases lay in between. The DNA of the CDR3 is TGTGCCAGCAGCCGATTCCGGGACACAGAAATGAACACTGAAGCTTTCTTT. As protein: CASSRFRDTEMNTEAFF.